Each of the 24 T cell receptor beta chains below was sequenced from the same sample in a study of naive and memory T cell subsets. The beta constant-region primer was an equimolar mix of two oligonucleotides covering TRBC1 and TRBC2. TCRdb re-analysed the UMI-ligation and nested PCR reads in MiXCR, keeping a single row per CDR3 protein. The data show 21,000 or so distinct CDR3 sequences, 9.5% to 12% seen once. The specimen was central memory CD8+ T cells from blood. These receptors all stem from a human donor in good health.

This clonotype was counted only a few times. The gene calls are TRBV27 and TRBJ2-1; either TRBD1 or TRBD2 may fit D (6 bases each). V lost 7 bases and J lost 10, with 11 bases in between. CDR3 length: 11 residues. Germline lookup yields CDR1 MNHEY and CDR2 SMNVEV (reference sequence). CDR3 amino acids: CASTGGTEQFF. The CDR3, as DNA: TGTGCCAGCACTGGGGGGACAGAGCAGTTCTTC.

On this clonotype itself: One junction end does not reproduce the germline sequence, and a read error may be involved. This chain connects TRBV7-8 to TRBJ2-1, with TRBD2 matching over 11 bases. Germline-derived CDR1 and CDR2 are SGHVS and FQNEAQ. The CDR3 spans 19 residues. This CDR3 is CVSSIPTSGATSSYNEQFF. The CDR3 region has the DNA TGTGTCAGCAGCATCCCGACTAGCGGGGCTACCAGCTCCTACAATGAGCAGTTCTTC.

The chain carries TRBV6-2 or TRBV6-3 and TRBJ2-5, with 13 bases lining up with TRBD2. Germline trimming cut 6 bases from V and 4 bases from J; bases unmatched to any gene: 8. CDR1 is MNHEY and CDR2 is SVGEGT in the germline V gene. This CDR3 spans 16 amino acids. The DNA of the CDR3 is TGTGCCAGCAGCTTAGGACTAGCGGGAGCTGGAGAGACCCAGTACTTC. Protein sequence: CASSLGLAGAGETQYF.

This clonotype was recorded at least ten times. Sequence at one end of the junction differs from germline and may be a read error. This sequence joins TRBV4-3 and TRBJ2-5; 10 nucleotides agree with TRBD2. The CDR3 is 16 residues long. CDR1 is LGHNA and CDR2 is YSLEER in the germline V gene. The CDR3 protein is CASSKDGTSEQETQYF. CDR3 DNA sequence: TGCGCCAGCAGCAAAGACGGGACTAGCGAGCAAGAGACCCAGTACTTC.

This clonotype has a handful of counts. V usage is TRBV7-6 and J usage is TRBJ2-6; D remains ambiguous. The V and J ends lost 5 bases and 3 bases respectively, with 11 bases between them. The CDR3 runs to 15 residues. Germline CDR1 SGHVS, CDR2 FNYEAQ. Here the CDR3 reads CASSPRSSGANVLTF. DNA of the CDR3: TGTGCCAGCAGCCCAAGGAGTAGTGGGGCCAACGTCCTGACTTTC.

This clonotype was recorded at least ten times. The V call is TRBV4-1, the J call TRBJ1-1; tentatively, D is TRBD1 (5 bases). V was cut by 0 bases and J by 8 bases, with 10 bases left in between. The CDR3 runs 13 residues. Germline V gives CDR1 MGHRA, CDR2 YSYEKL. The DNA of the CDR3 is TGCGCCAGCAGCCAAGATCCCGGGACCGAAGCTTTCTTT. It is translated as CASSQDPGTEAFF.

The chain has TRBV5-1 and TRBJ2-3; D tentatively reads TRBD1 or TRBD2 (6 bases each). Deletions cut 0 bases from V and 5 bases from J, with 16 bases between. The CDR3 spans 16 residues. Germline-derived CDR1 and CDR2 are SGHRS and YFSETQ. CDR3 region: CASSLELGGHGDTQYF. Written as DNA, the CDR3 is TGCGCCAGCAGCTTGGAGTTAGGGGGGCATGGAGATACGCAGTATTTT. Complete variable domain (other parts from reference TRBV5-1 and TRBJ2-3): KAGVTQTPRYLIKTRGQQVTLSCSPISGHRSVSWYQQTPGQGLQFLFEYFSETQRNKGNFPGRFSGRQFSNSRSEMNVSTLELGDSALYLCASSLELGGHGDTQYFGPGTRLTVL.

This clonotype was found many times. The J gene is TRBJ2-2, the V gene TRBV4-2; 8 bases fit TRBD2. The CDR3 is 15 amino acids. The J segment lost 7 bases and the V segment lost 1 base, leaving 5 bases of the junction unmatched. CDR1 LGHNA and CDR2 YNFKEQ come from the germline V gene. As DNA, the CDR3 is TGTGCCAGCAGCCAAGTAATCGGGAGGGACGGGGAGCTGTTTTTT. Translating it yields CASSQVIGRDGELFF.

The rearrangement links TRBV28 to TRBJ2-3; 10 bases align to TRBD2. The CDR3 covers 15 residues. Germline V gene sequence: CDR1 MDHEN, CDR2 SYDVKM. The V and J ends lost 6 bases and 4 bases, in that order; junction bases with no gene match: 7. Here the CDR3 DNA reads TGTGCCAGCAGCCAGGGACTAGCGTTCGCAGATACGCAGTATTTT. Amino acids: CASSQGLAFADTQYF.

This clonotype rates as large (0.1 to 1%). The chain combines TRBV10-3 with TRBJ2-3; maybe TRBD1 (5 bases). The germline V gene encodes CDR1 ENHRY and CDR2 SYGVKD. The CDR3 spans 15 residues. Between the trimmed V and J ends, which lost 3 bases and 5 bases, there was a span of 15 bases. The CDR3 DNA reads TGTGCCATCAGTGAATGGGAAGGGGAAAAAGATACGCAGTATTTT. Translated, it gives CAISEWEGEKDTQYF.

In DNA form, the CDR3 reads TGTGCCAGCAGTTGGGGGACTAGCGGGAGGGCCGGGGAGCAGTACTTC. It codes for CASSWGTSGRAGEQYF. This rearrangement joins TRBV12-3 or TRBV12-4 to TRBJ2-7, with TRBD2 matching 16 bases. CDR3 length: 16 residues. Trimming took 4 bases from V and 7 from J; bases not matched to a gene: 7.

There are many counts of this clonotype. The chain links TRBV27 to TRBJ2-7, with no clear D. CDR1 is MNHEY, CDR2 SMNVEV, per germline (reference sequence). V lost 2 bases and J lost 3, with 11 bases in between. The CDR3 has 14 amino acids. For the CDR3, the DNA is TGTGCCAGCAGTTTACTGGCGGATTACTACGAGCAGTACTTC. Its protein is CASSLLADYYEQYF.

The chain has TRBV20-1 and TRBJ2-3; 8 bases align to TRBD2. V lost 5 bases and J lost 0; bases outside the gene matches: 7. There are 15 residues in the CDR3. Per germline, CDR1 DFQATT and CDR2 SNEGSKA (reference sequence). The CDR3 nucleotides are TGCAGTGCTCGATGGAGCGGGAGTAGCACAGATACGCAGTATTTT. Translated: CSARWSGSSTDTQYF.

This clonotype was counted many times. The chain links TRBV9 to TRBJ2-7; perhaps TRBD2 as D (6 bases). The V gene's germline CDR1 is SGDLS and CDR2 YYNGEE. The CDR3 covers 14 residues. V shed 4 bases and J shed 5 bases, with 16 bases lying between them. CDR3 in DNA: TGTGCCAGCAGCCCGTCCGGGAGTCTCCACGAGCAGTACTTC. It codes for CASSPSGSLHEQYF.

This clonotype was seen a few times. The V gene is TRBV29-1, the J gene TRBJ2-2, with a tentative D call TRBD2 (6 bases). Germline assignment: CDR1 SQVTM and CDR2 ANQGSEA. The CDR3 consists of 12 residues. V was pared by 6 bases and J by 4 bases, with 9 bases between. The CDR3 nucleotides read TGCAGCGTGGTGGGGGGCACCGGGGAGCTGTTTTTT. Protein: CSVVGGTGELFF.

This clonotype was detected ten times or more. The chain uses TRBV29-1 and TRBJ1-1, with D unresolved. The CDR3 totals 12 residues. Looked up from germline, CDR1 is SQVTM and CDR2 is ANQGSEA. V was cut by 4 bases and J by 1 base, with 7 bases left in between. DNA of the CDR3: TGCAGCGTTGGGCGGCCGAACACTGAAGCTTTCTTT. This codes for CSVGRPNTEAFF.

The V and J genes are TRBV4-2 and TRBJ2-7, with 9 bases aligning to TRBD2. CDR1 LGHNA and CDR2 YNFKEQ come from the germline V gene. The CDR3 runs 15 residues. J was trimmed by 0 bases and V by 8 bases; bases with no gene match: 8. The CDR3 nucleotides read TGTGCCAGCTCCCCCGGGACTAGCAGCTCCTACGAGCAGTACTTC. It codes for CASSPGTSSSYEQYF.

This clonotype was seen more than once but under ten times. This chain uses TRBV5-1 with TRBJ2-1; D gene unclear. V lost 3 bases and J lost 3, with 7 bases in between. There are 13 residues in the CDR3. CDR1 and CDR2 (germline): SGHRS, YFSETQ. The DNA of the CDR3 is TGCGCCAGCAGCTCACTACGCTACAATGAGCAGTTCTTC. Encoded protein: CASSSLRYNEQFF.

The chain employs TRBV7-9 and TRBJ2-2, with 7 bases lining up with TRBD2. V shed 7 bases, J shed 4 bases, and the junction held 9 bases outside the gene matches. The length of the CDR3 is 15 residues. CDR1 is SEHNR, CDR2 FQNEAQ, per germline (reference sequence). The CDR3 region has the DNA TGTGCCAGCAAATTACTAGCGACGGTCACCGGGGAGCTGTTTTTT. This translates into CASKLLATVTGELFF.

This clonotype has more than one count but fewer than ten. The CDR3 DNA sequence: TGCGCCAGCAGCTTTGGGACTAGTCGCGAGCAGTACTTC. Its protein is CASSFGTSREQYF. The chain employs TRBV5-1 and TRBJ2-7, with 8 bases lining up with TRBD2. V was clipped by 2 bases and J by 6 bases; unmatched bases: 4. Germline CDR1 and CDR2: SGHRS and YFSETQ. The CDR3 has 13 residues. Filled out from reference TRBV5-1 and TRBJ2-7, the complete variable domain reads KAGVTQTPRYLIKTRGQQVTLSCSPISGHRSVSWYQQTPGQGLQFLFEYFSETQRNKGNFPGRFSGRQFSNSRSEMNVSTLELGDSALYLCASSFGTSREQYFGPGTRLTVT.

The CDR3 loop is CASSSREINTGELFF. CDR3 nucleotide sequence: TGTGCCAGCAGTTCCCGGGAAATTAACACCGGGGAGCTGTTTTTT. The chain carries TRBV27 and TRBJ2-2, with TRBD2 as a possible D gene (5 bases). Germline assignment: CDR1 MNHEY and CDR2 SMNVEV (reference sequence). This CDR3 region has 15 residues. V was trimmed by 4 bases and J by 2 bases, leaving 11 bases between them.

This clonotype is classed as medium-sized. CDR3 sequence: CASSLRQGPSYEQYF. As DNA, the CDR3 is TGTGCCAGCAGCCTACGACAGGGGCCCTCCTACGAGCAGTACTTC. This chain links TRBV7-8 with TRBJ2-7; 8 positions agree with TRBD1. V shed 5 bases and J 0 bases; nucleotides not matched to a gene: 6. Germline CDR1 and CDR2: SGHVS and FQNEAQ. This CDR3 is built from 15 residues.

The chain recombines TRBV5-4 with TRBJ2-1; D is undetermined. CDR1 SGHNT and CDR2 YYREEE come from the germline V gene (reference sequence). The CDR3 runs 13 residues. V was shortened by 3 bases and J by 4 bases, with 8 bases between the two germline ends. The CDR3 loop reads CASSCGEYNEQFF. CDR3 in DNA: TGTGCCAGCAGCTGTGGCGAGTACAATGAGCAGTTCTTC.

As regards this clonotype: This may be a read error, as it is one base from a much larger clone. The chain employs TRBV5-5 and TRBJ1-5; D unclear. V dropped 0 bases and J dropped 13 bases, with 14 bases sitting between them. The CDR3 consists of 13 residues. Germline V gene sequence: CDR1 SGHKS, CDR2 YYEKEE (reference sequence). CDR3 sequence (DNA): TGTGCCAGCAGCTTGGGAGATGGCACGGGACAGCATTTT. This codes for CASSLGDGTGQHF.